A single sample gave rise to the 28 T cell receptor beta chains below, sequenced in a study of early T cells in non-severe SARS-CoV-2 infection. Each CDR3 protein gets one entry after TCRdb re-called the 5' RACE reads with MiXCR. Of 60,000 or so distinct CDR3 sequences listed, about 8.9% were seen once; the top ten hold roughly a sixth. Sample: whole blood. The receptors come from an adult who was a healthcare worker with PCR-confirmed SARS-CoV-2 infection or an uninfected control (not recorded which).

This clonotype was detected ten times or more. V is TRBV4-1 and J is TRBJ2-7; TRBD2 agrees at 11 bases. This CDR3 is built from 20 residues. The V gene end was trimmed by 0 bases and the J gene end by 7 bases; junction bases not matched to a gene: 20. From germline, CDR1 is MGHRA and CDR2 YSYEKL. The CDR3 DNA reads as TGCGCCAGCAGCCAAGATCGGTTGTGGGCTAGCGGGAGGCCCATAGAGGAGCAGTACTTC. It codes for CASSQDRLWASGRPIEEQYF.

This clonotype showed up many times. This chain links TRBV12-3 or TRBV12-4 with TRBJ2-2, with 10 bases that match TRBD1. Germline trimming cut 5 bases from V and 4 bases from J; bases unmatched to any gene: 7. CDR3 length equals 16 residues. The CDR3 region is CASSKAGTGVTGELFF. CDR3 nucleotide sequence: TGTGCCAGCAGTAAGGCCGGGACAGGGGTCACCGGGGAGCTGTTTTTT.

The chain uses TRBV20-1 and TRBJ2-1; TRBD2 agrees at 10 bases. There are 15 residues in the CDR3. Losses at the gene ends were 0 bases for V and 5 bases for J; bases not matched to a gene: 4. Germline assignment: CDR1 DFQATT and CDR2 SNEGSKA (reference sequence). The chain's CDR3 is CSARDGLAVNNEQFF. The CDR3, as DNA: TGCAGTGCTAGAGATGGACTAGCGGTCAACAATGAGCAGTTCTTC.

A few counts support this clonotype. The chain uses TRBV28 and TRBJ2-5; D gene unclear. Trimming removed 6 bases from V and 6 bases from J, with 5 bases in between. The CDR3 extends over 10 amino acids. Germline-derived CDR1 and CDR2 are MDHEN and SYDVKM. CDR3 in amino acids: CASSPKTQYF. Written as DNA, the CDR3 is TGTGCCAGCAGCCCAAAGACCCAGTACTTC. Supplemented by reference TRBV28 and TRBJ2-5, the full variable domain reads DVKVTQSSRYLVKRTGEKVFLECVQDMDHENMFWYRQDPGLGLRLIYFSYDVKMKEKGDIPEGYSVSREKKERFSLILESASTNQTSMYLCASSPKTQYFGPGTRLLVL.

In its sample, this clonotype was seen many times. The chain carries TRBV10-3 and TRBJ2-3, with 7 bases matching TRBD2. CDR3 length: 13 residues. J lost 2 bases, V lost 11 bases, and 7 bases had no gene match. Per germline, CDR1 ENHRY and CDR2 SYGVKD. This chain's CDR3 is CALRAGITDTQYF. The CDR3 bases are TGTGCCCTCCGAGCGGGAATCACAGATACGCAGTATTTT.

This chain uses TRBV6-2 or TRBV6-3 with TRBJ2-7; 7 bases are shared with TRBD2. The trim removed 0 bases at V and 2 bases at J, leaving 7 bases unmatched. In germline, CDR1 is MNHEY, CDR2 SVGEGT. CDR3 length equals 16 residues. The CDR3 DNA sequence: TGTGCCAGCAGTTACTCGGTCCAGCGGGGTACCTACGAGCAGTACTTC. Translating it yields CASSYSVQRGTYEQYF.

This clonotype has more than one count but fewer than ten. The V gene is TRBV19, the J gene TRBJ2-5; 10 bases align to TRBD1. Trimming at V came to 3 bases and at J to 4 bases, leaving 5 bases not matched to a gene. CDR3 size: 15 residues. CDR1 is LNHDA and CDR2 is SQIVND in the germline V gene (reference sequence). CDR3 sequence (DNA): TGTGCCAGTAGTATCTGGGACAGGGGTGCAGAGACCCAGTACTTC. The encoded protein is CASSIWDRGAETQYF. The full variable domain, its missing parts supplied by reference TRBV19 and TRBJ2-5, is DGGITQSPKYLFRKEGQNVTLSCEQNLNHDAMYWYRQDPGQGLRLIYYSQIVNDFQKGDIAEGYSVSREKKESFPLTVTSAQKNPTAFYLCASSIWDRGAETQYFGPGTRLLVL.

This clonotype occurred a few times. This sequence joins TRBV28 and TRBJ2-7, with D possibly called TRBD1 or TRBD2 (5 bases each). Per the germline V gene, CDR1 is MDHEN and CDR2 is SYDVKM. V dropped 11 bases and J dropped 0 bases, with 14 bases sitting between them. This CDR3 is 13 amino acids long. The CDR3 loop is CAGGYRNSYEQYF. CDR3 sequence (DNA): TGTGCCGGGGGATACAGGAACTCCTACGAGCAGTACTTC.

This clonotype was observed a single time. The rearrangement joins TRBV6-5 to TRBJ1-2, with a tentative D call TRBD1 (6 bases). Germline V gene data show CDR1 as MNHEY and CDR2 as SVGAGI. There are 15 residues in the CDR3. Trimming pared 7 bases from V and 3 bases from J, leaving 18 bases between. CDR3 region: CASTEDSRGHYGYTF. As DNA, the CDR3 is TGTGCCAGCACCGAGGACAGCCGGGGCCACTATGGCTACACCTTC.

The V and J genes are TRBV29-1 and TRBJ2-1; 8 bases are a match to TRBD2. Germline-derived CDR1 and CDR2 are SQVTM and ANQGSEA. The CDR3 runs to 12 residues. Trimming cost V 4 bases and J 5 bases; bases outside gene matches: 1. In DNA, the CDR3 is TGCAGCGTTGTACTAGCGGACAATGAGCAGTTCTTC. It encodes CSVVLADNEQFF.

In this sample, this clonotype turned up many times. In nucleotides, the CDR3 is TGCGCCAGCAGCTTGTTGGGGACTGATGCAACTAATGAAAAACTGTTTTTT. Its translation: CASSLLGTDATNEKLFF. The V gene is TRBV5-1, the J gene TRBJ1-4; TRBD1 might be the D (5 bases). Germline V gene lookup returns CDR1 SGHRS and CDR2 YFSETQ. With 1 base removed from V and 0 bases from J, the gap between germline ends came to 13 bases. The length of the CDR3 is 17 residues.

This clonotype has a count of ten or more. J is TRBJ2-6 and V is TRBV5-6; TRBD1 matches at 7 bases. V shed 9 bases and J 3 bases; nucleotides not matched to a gene: 15. Looked up from germline, CDR1 is SGHDT and CDR2 is YYEEEE. The CDR3 extends over 17 amino acids. Written as DNA, the CDR3 is TGTGCCACTACCCTCGGACAGGCAGCACGTGGGGCCAACGTCCTGACTTTC. This encodes CATTLGQAARGANVLTF.

V usage is TRBV29-1 and J usage is TRBJ2-5; no clear D gene. The germline gives CDR1 SQVTM, CDR2 ANQGSEA. The germline V and J ends were trimmed by 4 bases and 5 bases, with 5 bases remaining between them. CDR3 length: 10 amino acids. For the CDR3, the DNA is TGCAGCGTTGGATGGGAGACCCAGTACTTC. Protein sequence: CSVGWETQYF.

This clonotype came up many times. The chain links TRBV12-3 or TRBV12-4 to TRBJ1-2; D remains unclear. V lost 6 bases, J lost 7 bases, and 12 bases lay in between. The CDR3 covers 12 residues. CDR3: CASSGVGSGYTF. CDR3 DNA: TGTGCCAGCAGCGGGGTGGGGTCTGGCTACACCTTC.

The J gene is TRBJ2-3, the V gene TRBV7-3; the match to TRBD2 covers 10 bases. From germline, CDR1 is SGHTA and CDR2 FQGTGA. This CDR3 has 16 amino acids. V was clipped by 0 bases and J by 4 bases; unmatched bases: 4. Here the CDR3 reads CASSLTPSGSPDTQYF. CDR3 sequence (DNA): TGTGCCAGCAGCTTAACCCCTAGCGGGAGTCCAGATACGCAGTATTTT.

This clonotype was observed many times. The chain joins TRBV12-3 or TRBV12-4 to TRBJ2-1; 15 bases fit TRBD2. After removal of 4 bases from V and 8 bases from J, the junction contained 3 bases not matched to a gene. CDR3 length equals 15 residues. The CDR3 bases are TGTGCCAGCAGTTCCGGGACTAGCGGGAGGTATGAGCAGTTCTTC. This sequence encodes CASSSGTSGRYEQFF.

In this sample, this clonotype turned up many times. The chain employs TRBV5-5 and TRBJ2-6; maybe TRBD1 (5 bases). The CDR3 contains 17 residues. Germline-derived CDR1 and CDR2 are SGHKS and YYEKEE (reference sequence). V gave up 6 bases and J gave up 2 bases, with 18 bases separating them. This CDR3 is CASTFIHWGAGANVLTF. The DNA of the CDR3 is TGTGCCAGCACCTTCATTCATTGGGGCGCTGGGGCCAACGTCCTGACTTTC.

This clonotype occurred many times. The chain recombines TRBV20-1 with TRBJ1-1; D is unclear. The V end lost 7 bases, the J end lost 1 base, and 13 bases lay between the germline ends. The CDR3 is 13 residues long. The germline gives CDR1 DFQATT, CDR2 SNEGSKA (reference sequence). In DNA form, the CDR3 reads TGCAGTGGGGAATCCCGGGGGAACACTGAAGCTTTCTTT. It codes for CSGESRGNTEAFF.

This clonotype has a handful of counts. The V call is TRBV25-1, the J call TRBJ1-5; D ambiguous. The CDR3 runs to 13 residues. Germline V gene lookup returns CDR1 MGHDK and CDR2 SYGVNS. The V end lost 1 base, the J end lost 4 bases, and 5 bases lay between the germline ends. The CDR3 here is CASSEFENQPQHF. In nucleotides, the CDR3 is TGTGCCAGCAGTGAATTTGAGAATCAGCCCCAGCATTTT.

This clonotype has a count of ten or more. This chain joins TRBV12-3 or TRBV12-4 and TRBJ2-1; no reliable D call. This CDR3 spans 12 amino acids. Trimming stripped 7 bases from V and 9 bases from J, with 13 bases between. CDR3 loop: CASNRIAGEQFF. The DNA for the CDR3 is TGTGCCAGCAACCGAATAGCCGGTGAGCAGTTCTTC.

The chain carries TRBV18 and TRBJ2-3; weak D call: TRBD2 (6 bases). With 1 base removed from V and 5 bases from J, the gap between germline ends came to 13 bases. The CDR3 contains 15 residues. Germline CDR1 and CDR2: KGHSH and LQKENI. CDR3 sequence: CASSPLQVEGDTQYF. In nucleotides, the CDR3 is TGTGCCAGCTCACCACTTCAGGTGGAGGGAGATACGCAGTATTTT.

This clonotype was seen at least ten times. The genes are TRBV29-1 and TRBJ1-1, with unresolved D. Trimming cost V 5 bases and J 11 bases, with 12 bases left between them. Germline loops: CDR1 SQVTM, CDR2 ANQGSEA. This CDR3 comprises 10 residues. The CDR3 nucleotides are TGCAGCGTTACAGAGAGCTCGGCTTTCTTT. Protein product: CSVTESSAFF.

The sample holds many counts of this clonotype. The rearrangement joins TRBV4-2 to TRBJ2-2, with 8 bases matching TRBD2. The CDR3 spans 13 residues. V lost 10 bases and J lost 5; bases outside the gene matches: 6. From germline, CDR1 is LGHNA and CDR2 YNFKEQ. The CDR3, as DNA: TGTGCCACCTTAGCGGGACTAACCGGGGAGCTGTTTTTT. Amino acids: CATLAGLTGELFF.

This clonotype was seen repeatedly, ten times or more. This chain links TRBV7-8 with TRBJ2-3, with a tentative D call TRBD2 (6 bases). In germline, CDR1 is SGHVS, CDR2 FQNEAQ. The CDR3 runs 14 residues. V dropped 1 base and J dropped 6 bases, with 11 bases sitting between them. The CDR3 loop reads CASSLVSSEDTQYF. DNA of the CDR3: TGTGCCAGCAGCTTAGTCTCTAGCGAGGATACGCAGTATTTT.

This clonotype was seen only a few times. The CDR3 sequence is CASSPPRQNLSGANVLTF. As DNA, the CDR3 is TGTGCCAGCTCACCACCCCGACAGAATCTCTCTGGGGCCAACGTCCTGACTTTC. The V gene is TRBV18, the J gene TRBJ2-6; tentatively, D is TRBD1 (5 bases). The CDR3 runs 18 residues. V lost 0 bases and J 0 bases, leaving 12 bases between the germline ends. The V gene's germline CDR1 is KGHSH and CDR2 LQKENI.

This chain joins TRBV7-2 and TRBJ2-3; 7 nucleotides match TRBD1. The CDR3 runs 16 residues. Per the germline V gene, CDR1 is SGHTA and CDR2 is FQGNSA. J gave up 0 bases and V 5 bases, and 8 bases lay outside the gene matches. The CDR3 region has the DNA TGTGCCAGCAGCAACACCGGGACAGCTAGCACAGATACGCAGTATTTT. The encoded protein is CASSNTGTASTDTQYF.

In its sample, this clonotype was seen many times. This sequence joins TRBV30 and TRBJ1-2, with TRBD1 identical over 9 bases. The CDR3 extends over 13 amino acids. Trimming removed 4 bases from V and 4 bases from J; junction bases left unmatched: 4. The germline CDR1 and CDR2 sequences are GTSNPN and SVGIG (reference sequence). The CDR3 sequence is CAWMDRGSYGYTF. CDR3 in DNA: TGTGCCTGGATGGACAGGGGATCCTATGGCTACACCTTC. The full variable domain, with the rest looked up from reference TRBV30 and TRBJ1-2, is SQTIHQWPATLVQPVGSPLSLECTVEGTSNPNLYWYRQAAGRGLQLLFYSVGIGQISSEVPQNLSASRPQDRQFILSSKKLLLSDSGFYLCAWMDRGSYGYTFGSGTRLTVV.

This clonotype was found many times. The gene calls are TRBV28 and TRBJ1-5, with 9 bases lining up with TRBD1. J lost 4 bases, V lost 7 bases, and 14 bases had no gene match. From germline, CDR1 is MDHEN and CDR2 SYDVKM. The CDR3 contains 17 residues. Written as DNA, the CDR3 is TGTGCCAGCACCCCTTCCCGGACAGGGGCGGTTAATCAGCCCCAGCATTTT. The encoded protein is CASTPSRTGAVNQPQHF. Based on the CDR3 plus reference TRBV28 and TRBJ1-5, the full variable domain is DVKVTQSSRYLVKRTGEKVFLECVQDMDHENMFWYRQDPGLGLRLIYFSYDVKMKEKGDIPEGYSVSREKKERFSLILESASTNQTSMYLCASTPSRTGAVNQPQHFGDGTRLSIL.